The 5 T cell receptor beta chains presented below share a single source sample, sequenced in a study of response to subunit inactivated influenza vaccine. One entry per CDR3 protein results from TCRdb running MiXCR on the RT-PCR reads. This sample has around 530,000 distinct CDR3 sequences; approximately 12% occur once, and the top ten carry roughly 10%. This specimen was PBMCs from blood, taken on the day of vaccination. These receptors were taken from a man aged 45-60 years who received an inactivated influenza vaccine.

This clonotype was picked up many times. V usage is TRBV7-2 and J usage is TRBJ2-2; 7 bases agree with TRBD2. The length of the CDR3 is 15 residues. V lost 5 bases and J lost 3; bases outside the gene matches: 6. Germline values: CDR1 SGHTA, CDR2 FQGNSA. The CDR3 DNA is TGTGCCAGCAGCCCGGGGGGACTACACACCGGGGAGCTGTTTTTT. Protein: CASSPGGLHTGELFF.

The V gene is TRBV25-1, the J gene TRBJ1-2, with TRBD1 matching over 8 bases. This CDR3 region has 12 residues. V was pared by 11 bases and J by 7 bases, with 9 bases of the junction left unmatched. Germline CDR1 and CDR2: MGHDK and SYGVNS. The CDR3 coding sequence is TGTGCCGTGACAGGGGTCGTAGGTGGCTACACCTTC. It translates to CAVTGVVGGYTF.

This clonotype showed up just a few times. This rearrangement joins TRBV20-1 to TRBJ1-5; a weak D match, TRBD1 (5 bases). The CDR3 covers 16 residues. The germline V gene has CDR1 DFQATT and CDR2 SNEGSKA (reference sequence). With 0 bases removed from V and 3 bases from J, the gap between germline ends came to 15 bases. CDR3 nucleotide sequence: TGCAGTGCTAGAGATTTTCGTTTGGGGGACAATCAGCCCCAGCATTTT. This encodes CSARDFRLGDNQPQHF.

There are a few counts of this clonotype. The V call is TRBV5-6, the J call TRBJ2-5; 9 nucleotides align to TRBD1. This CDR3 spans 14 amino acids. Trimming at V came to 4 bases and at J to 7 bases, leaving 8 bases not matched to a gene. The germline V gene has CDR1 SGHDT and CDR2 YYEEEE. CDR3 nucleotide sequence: TGTGCCAGCAGCCCGGGACAGGGAAGGGGGACCCAGTACTTC. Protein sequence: CASSPGQGRGTQYF.

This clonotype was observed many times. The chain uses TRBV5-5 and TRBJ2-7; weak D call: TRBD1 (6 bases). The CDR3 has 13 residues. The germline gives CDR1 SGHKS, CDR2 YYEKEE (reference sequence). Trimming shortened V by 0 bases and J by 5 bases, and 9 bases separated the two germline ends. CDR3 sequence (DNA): TGTGCCAGCAGCTTGGGACAGGTAAACGAGCAGTACTTC. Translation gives CASSLGQVNEQYF. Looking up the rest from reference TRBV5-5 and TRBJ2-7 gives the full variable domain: DAGVTQSPTHLIKTRGQQVTLRCSPISGHKSVSWYQQVLGQGPQFIFQYYEKEERGRGNFPDRFSARQFPNYSSELNVNALLLGDSALYLCASSLGQVNEQYFGPGTRLTVT.